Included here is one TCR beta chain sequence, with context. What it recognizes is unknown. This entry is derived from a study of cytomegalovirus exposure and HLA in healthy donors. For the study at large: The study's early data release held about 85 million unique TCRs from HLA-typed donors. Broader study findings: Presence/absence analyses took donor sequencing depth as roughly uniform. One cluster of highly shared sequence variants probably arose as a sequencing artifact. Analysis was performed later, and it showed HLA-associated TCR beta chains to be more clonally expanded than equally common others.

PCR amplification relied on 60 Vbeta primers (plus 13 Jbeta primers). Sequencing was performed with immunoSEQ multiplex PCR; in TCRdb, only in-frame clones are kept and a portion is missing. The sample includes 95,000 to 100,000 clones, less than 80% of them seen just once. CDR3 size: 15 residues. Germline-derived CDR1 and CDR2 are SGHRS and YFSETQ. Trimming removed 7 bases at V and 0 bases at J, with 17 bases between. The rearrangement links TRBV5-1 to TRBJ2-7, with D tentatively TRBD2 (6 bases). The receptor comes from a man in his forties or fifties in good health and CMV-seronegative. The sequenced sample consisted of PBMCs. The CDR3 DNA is TGCGCCAGCTGGAACGGTGGGGGGAGCTCCTACGAGCAGTACGTC. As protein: CASWNGGGSSYEQYV.